This TCR beta chain was captured in a study of OX40 agonist ivuxolimab in advanced cancers. Points from the study as a whole: Expanded clones tended on average to be more numerous among CD8+ T cells than CD4+. Antigen targets of the expanded peripheral T cells went undetermined. Clonal expansion was among the lowest in partial responders at 0.1-3.0 mg/kg, especially CD8+.

About this clone itself: Its antigen is unidentified.

Autoimmune disease history or systemic immunosuppression barred patients. CDR3 length equals 14 residues. Germline CDR1 and CDR2: SGHRS and YFSETQ. Deletions cut 5 bases from V and 7 bases from J, with 18 bases between. Clones were sequenced by immunoSEQ multiplex PCR, and TCRdb holds only the in-frame ones, with some missing. The repertoire holds roughly 61,000 clones, about 90% seen once, with less than 0.45% in the top ten. The clonotype originates from an adult with an advanced solid tumor such as melanoma, head and neck, liver or kidney cancer. Sequenced here: CD4+ or CD8+ T cells sorted from blood, sampled in a trial of the OX40 agonist ivuxolimab. The V and J genes are TRBV5-1 and TRBJ1-2; a possible D gene is TRBD1 (6 bases). Here the CDR3 DNA reads TGCGCCAGCAGTACCGGGACTAGAGGGGGTGGCTACACCTTC. Amino acid sequence: CASSTGTRGGGYTF.